The 26 T cell receptor beta chains below come from one sample, sequenced in a study of cytomegalovirus exposure and HLA in healthy donors. The primer mix had 60 Vbeta and 13 Jbeta primers. Only in-frame clones appear in the TCRdb table, and some are missing; sequencing was by immunoSEQ multiplex PCR. Here the sample spans under 300,000 clones, almost 85% being singletons. The sample comprised PBMCs. Every receptor here comes from a woman aged 40 to 49 in good health and CMV-seropositive.

V usage is TRBV27 and J usage is TRBJ2-2; TRBD2 agrees at 12 bases. Looked up from germline, CDR1 is MNHEY and CDR2 is SMNVEV (reference sequence). V gave up 6 bases and J gave up 7 bases; unmatched junction bases: 9. The CDR3 spans 16 residues. The CDR3 sequence: CASRHLAGGRDGELFF. In DNA, the CDR3 is TGTGCCAGCAGGCATCTAGCGGGAGGGCGAGACGGGGAGCTGTTTTTT.

This rearrangement joins TRBV6-1 to TRBJ1-3; D not certain. Germline V gives CDR1 MNHNS, CDR2 SASEGT. The CDR3 length is 15 residues. V was trimmed by 3 bases and J by 0 bases, leaving 9 bases between them. In DNA, the CDR3 is TGTGCCAGCAGTGAGAGTTTGAGCTCTGGAAACACCATATATTTT. Translated: CASSESLSSGNTIYF.

The gene calls are TRBV6-6 and TRBJ1-5; D perhaps matches TRBD1 (5 bases). CDR1 is MNHNY and CDR2 is SVGAGI in the germline V gene (reference sequence). Trimming shortened V by 4 bases and J by 12 bases, and 13 bases separated the two germline ends. This CDR3 comprises 12 residues. CDR3 sequence (DNA): TGTGCCAGCAGTTTGGGAGGGGTACTCCAGCATTTT. This sequence encodes CASSLGGVLQHF.

The rearrangement links TRBV2 to TRBJ2-7, with D possibly being TRBD2 (6 bases). The length of the CDR3 is 14 residues. The V and J ends lost 4 bases and 2 bases respectively, with 12 bases between them. Looked up from germline, CDR1 is SNHLY and CDR2 is FYNNEI. CDR3 loop: CASSAASVTYEQYF. For the CDR3, the DNA is TGTGCCAGCAGTGCTGCTAGCGTGACCTACGAGCAGTACTTC.

The chain couples TRBV28 to TRBJ2-2, with 7 bases lining up with TRBD1. CDR3 size: 15 residues. The V gene end was trimmed by 4 bases and the J gene end by 3 bases; junction bases not matched to a gene: 5. Germline V gene data show CDR1 as MDHEN and CDR2 as SYDVKM. The CDR3 bases are TGTGCCAGCAGTTCGGACAGGAAATACACCGGGGAGCTGTTTTTT. This codes for CASSSDRKYTGELFF.

This clone was counted only a few times. The J gene is TRBJ1-6, the V gene TRBV7-9; TRBD1 aligns across 9 bases. This CDR3 is built from 15 residues. Germline CDR1 SEHNR, CDR2 FQNEAQ (reference sequence). The J segment lost 8 bases and the V segment lost 3 bases, leaving 5 bases of the junction unmatched. The CDR3 here is CASSFGDRADSPLHF. CDR3 DNA sequence: TGTGCCAGCAGCTTTGGGGACAGGGCCGATTCACCCCTCCACTTT. The variable domain in full, completed from reference TRBV7-9 and TRBJ1-6, reads DTGVSQNPRHKITKRGQNVTFRCDPISEHNRLYWYRQTLGQGPEFLTYFQNEAQLEKSRLLSDRFSAERPKGSFSTLEIQRTEQGDSAMYLCASSFGDRADSPLHFGNGTRLTVT.

The chain couples TRBV7-2 to TRBJ2-7; TRBD1 agrees at 9 bases. The CDR3 covers 14 residues. Germline CDR1 and CDR2: SGHTA and FQGNSA. J gave up 4 bases and V 3 bases, and 4 bases lay outside the gene matches. The CDR3 nucleotides are TGTGCCAGCAGCTTTACAGGGGGCGGGTACGAGCAGTACTTC. It specifies CASSFTGGGYEQYF.

The chain is built from TRBV28 and TRBJ1-1; tentatively, D is TRBD1 (5 bases). This CDR3 is built from 16 residues. Trimming cost V 0 bases and J 1 base, with 12 bases left between them. Germline V gives CDR1 MDHEN, CDR2 SYDVKM. CDR3 protein: CASSLWLGAPNTEAFF. The CDR3 DNA reads TGTGCCAGCAGTTTATGGCTAGGGGCCCCGAACACTGAAGCTTTCTTT.

This rearrangement joins TRBV7-9 to TRBJ2-2, with D possibly matching TRBD1 (5 bases). CDR1 is SEHNR and CDR2 is FQNEAQ in the germline V gene (reference sequence). The CDR3 has 14 amino acids. Trimming removed 6 bases from V and 4 bases from J, with 12 bases in between. The CDR3 here is CASSYWGSTGELFF. In nucleotides, the CDR3 is TGTGCCAGCAGTTATTGGGGCAGCACCGGGGAGCTGTTTTTT. Together with reference TRBV7-9 and TRBJ2-2, the CDR3 gives the full variable domain: DTGVSQNPRHKITKRGQNVTFRCDPISEHNRLYWYRQTLGQGPEFLTYFQNEAQLEKSRLLSDRFSAERPKGSFSTLEIQRTEQGDSAMYLCASSYWGSTGELFFGEGSRLTVL.

This chain uses TRBV27 with TRBJ2-1; D not resolved. CDR3 length: 11 residues. Germline CDR1 and CDR2: MNHEY and SMNVEV (reference sequence). Between the trimmed V and J ends, which lost 6 bases and 3 bases, there was a span of 3 bases. DNA of the CDR3: TGTGCCAGCAGCCTCTACAATGAGCAGTTCTTC. This codes for CASSLYNEQFF.

This chain joins TRBV7-2 and TRBJ2-7, with D tentatively TRBD1 (5 bases). Trimming took off 5 bases at V and 3 bases at J, with 14 bases between the two ends. This CDR3 has 14 amino acids. The V gene's germline CDR1 is SGHTA and CDR2 FQGNSA. Here the CDR3 DNA reads TGTGCCAGCAGCCTGGCAGGGATCAACTACGAGCAGTACTTC. Protein sequence: CASSLAGINYEQYF.

The V call is TRBV28, the J call TRBJ1-2; D is undetermined. The V gene's germline CDR1 is MDHEN and CDR2 SYDVKM. The CDR3 sequence is 13 residues long. Trimming cost V 4 bases and J 2 bases, with 8 bases left between them. The CDR3 bases are TGTGCCAGCAGTTCTCCCGGGAACTATGGCTACACCTTC. It translates to CASSSPGNYGYTF.

This chain joins TRBV4-3 and TRBJ2-2, with 12 bases matching TRBD2. The J segment lost 6 bases and the V segment lost 0 bases, leaving 11 bases of the junction unmatched. CDR3 length equals 19 residues. Germline-derived CDR1 and CDR2 are LGHNA and YSLEER. The CDR3 DNA follows: TGCGCCAGCAGCCAAGATCTCGGCCCTAGCGGGAGGGCCTCCGGGGAGCTGTTTTTT. It yields the protein CASSQDLGPSGRASGELFF.

V usage is TRBV7-6 and J usage is TRBJ2-7, with D perhaps matching TRBD2 (5 bases). The CDR3 spans 13 residues. The germline V gene has CDR1 SGHVS and CDR2 FNYEAQ. The V end was cut by 2 bases, the J end by 6 bases, with 11 bases between. The CDR3 DNA follows: TGTGCCAGCAGCTTAAGGGAGAGTGGCGAGCAGTACTTC. Encoded protein: CASSLRESGEQYF. The full variable domain, completed using reference TRBV7-6 and TRBJ2-7, is GAGVSQSPRYKVTKRGQDVALRCDPISGHVSLYWYRQALGQGPEFLTYFNYEAQQDKSGLPNDRFSAERPEGSISTLTIQRTEQRDSAMYRCASSLRESGEQYFGPGTRLTVT.

The rearrangement links TRBV28 to TRBJ2-5, with 8 bases aligning to TRBD2. Trimming removed 3 bases from V and 2 bases from J; junction bases left unmatched: 8. This CDR3 has 16 amino acids. Germline CDR1 reads MDHEN; CDR2 reads SYDVKM. The CDR3 coding sequence is TGTGCCAGCAGTTTGGTTGGCGGGAGGCGGCAAGAGACCCAGTACTTC. Amino acid sequence: CASSLVGGRRQETQYF. Looking up the rest from reference TRBV28 and TRBJ2-5 gives the full variable domain: DVKVTQSSRYLVKRTGEKVFLECVQDMDHENMFWYRQDPGLGLRLIYFSYDVKMKEKGDIPEGYSVSREKKERFSLILESASTNQTSMYLCASSLVGGRRQETQYFGPGTRLLVL.

The V call is TRBV16, the J call TRBJ1-2; 10 nucleotides match TRBD1. The CDR3 has 14 amino acids. V shed 2 bases, J shed 8 bases, and the junction held 5 bases outside the gene matches. Germline V gene lookup returns CDR1 KGHSY and CDR2 FQNENV. The CDR3 spells CASSQHDRGRGYTF. The CDR3 nucleotides are TGTGCCAGCAGCCAACACGACAGGGGGCGAGGCTACACCTTC.

The chain is built from TRBV5-4 and TRBJ2-3; TRBD2 matches at 8 bases. V was pared by 0 bases and J by 1 base, with 10 bases of the junction left unmatched. Per the germline V gene, CDR1 is SGHNT and CDR2 is YYREEE (reference sequence). The CDR3 runs 18 residues. The CDR3 loop is CASSLDGRAGGGTDTQYF. CDR3 DNA: TGTGCCAGCAGCTTGGACGGTCGCGCGGGAGGTGGCACAGATACGCAGTATTTT.

The rearrangement uses TRBV5-4 and TRBJ2-3; D possibly corresponds to TRBD1 (5 bases). V lost 0 bases, J lost 0 bases, and 14 bases lay in between. CDR1 is SGHNT and CDR2 is YYREEE in the germline V gene (reference sequence). CDR3 length: 17 amino acids. The CDR3 reads CASSLGGNRPSTDTQYF. In DNA, the CDR3 is TGTGCCAGCAGCTTGGGGGGTAACAGGCCCAGCACAGATACGCAGTATTTT.

The rearrangement uses TRBV27 and TRBJ2-7; 10 bases align to TRBD2. Germline trimming cut 6 bases from V and 3 bases from J; bases unmatched to any gene: 5. This CDR3 comprises 14 residues. Germline values: CDR1 MNHEY, CDR2 SMNVEV (reference sequence). This chain's CDR3 is CASSSLAGNYEQYF. The CDR3 region has the DNA TGTGCCAGCAGCTCACTAGCGGGGAACTACGAGCAGTACTTC.

This clone was seen more than once but under ten times. This chain links TRBV5-1 with TRBJ2-7, with 13 bases fitting TRBD2. This CDR3 has 17 amino acids. V shed 4 bases, J shed 3 bases, and the junction held 10 bases outside the gene matches. The germline V gene has CDR1 SGHRS and CDR2 YFSETQ. DNA for the CDR3: TGCGCCAGCAGCCCTGGGACTAGCGGGGCCCTAGGCTACGAGCAGTACTTC. This translates into CASSPGTSGALGYEQYF.

The gene calls are TRBV20-1 and TRBJ2-1; weak D call: TRBD2 (6 bases). This CDR3 is 11 amino acids long. Germline CDR1 DFQATT, CDR2 SNEGSKA (reference sequence). Trimming removed 7 bases at V and 7 bases at J, with 11 bases between. CDR3 protein: CSGGTENEQFF. In nucleotides, the CDR3 is TGCAGTGGGGGGACTGAGAATGAGCAGTTCTTC.

A single count supports this clone. The gene calls are TRBV2 and TRBJ1-1, with a weak D call TRBD1 (6 bases). From germline, CDR1 is SNHLY and CDR2 FYNNEI. V gave up 2 bases and J gave up 7 bases, with 11 bases separating them. The CDR3 loop spans 13 amino acids. The CDR3 region has the DNA TGTGCCAGCAGTGAAACAGGGATCTTTGAAGCTTTCTTT. It yields the protein CASSETGIFEAFF.

This clone was recorded a few times. This rearrangement joins TRBV6-6 to TRBJ2-7, with D possibly being TRBD2 (6 bases). Germline V gene sequence: CDR1 MNHNY, CDR2 SVGAGI (reference sequence). The CDR3 sequence is 12 residues long. Trimming took off 5 bases at V and 5 bases at J, with 10 bases between the two ends. CDR3 DNA sequence: TGTGCCAGCAGTCTGCGGGGCGACGAGCAGTACTTC. Its protein is CASSLRGDEQYF.

The rearrangement uses TRBV6-5 and TRBJ1-2; 7 bases map to TRBD1. V lost 5 bases to trimming and J lost 3 bases; unmatched junction nucleotides: 0. Germline values: CDR1 MNHEY, CDR2 SVGAGI. This CDR3 is built from 12 residues. The CDR3 DNA follows: TGTGCCAGCAGTCAGGGGGACTATGGCTACACCTTC. Translating it yields CASSQGDYGYTF.

The CDR3 loop is CASSPTGISYEQYF. CDR3 DNA: TGTGCCAGCAGCCCCACAGGGATCTCCTACGAGCAGTACTTC. The chain couples TRBV7-9 to TRBJ2-7; perhaps TRBD1 as D (6 bases). The length of the CDR3 is 14 residues. V shed 5 bases and J shed 0 bases, with 11 bases lying between them. Germline V gene sequence: CDR1 SEHNR, CDR2 FQNEAQ (reference sequence). Supplemented by reference TRBV7-9 and TRBJ2-7, the full variable domain reads DTGVSQNPRHKITKRGQNVTFRCDPISEHNRLYWYRQTLGQGPEFLTYFQNEAQLEKSRLLSDRFSAERPKGSFSTLEIQRTEQGDSAMYLCASSPTGISYEQYFGPGTRLTVT.

V and J are TRBV30 and TRBJ1-3; D gene uncertain. The CDR3 runs 15 residues. V was shortened by 1 base and J by 0 bases, with 10 bases between the two germline ends. Per germline, CDR1 GTSNPN and CDR2 SVGIG (reference sequence). As DNA, the CDR3 is TGTGCCTGGAGTGAGACATGGCGCTCTGGAAACACCATATATTTT. Amino acid sequence: CAWSETWRSGNTIYF. Supplemented by reference TRBV30 and TRBJ1-3, the full variable domain reads SQTIHQWPATLVQPVGSPLSLECTVEGTSNPNLYWYRQAAGRGLQLLFYSVGIGQISSEVPQNLSASRPQDRQFILSSKKLLLSDSGFYLCAWSETWRSGNTIYFGEGSWLTVV.